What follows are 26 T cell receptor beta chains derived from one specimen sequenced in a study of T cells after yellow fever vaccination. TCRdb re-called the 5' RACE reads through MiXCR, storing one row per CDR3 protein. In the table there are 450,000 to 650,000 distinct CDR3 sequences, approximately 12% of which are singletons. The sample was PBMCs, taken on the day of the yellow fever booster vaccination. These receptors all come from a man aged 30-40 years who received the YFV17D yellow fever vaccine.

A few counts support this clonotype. DNA of the CDR3: TGCGCCAGCACCCCATATAGCGGGAGTGACTCCTACAATGAGCAGTTCTTC. Protein: CASTPYSGSDSYNEQFF. The chain employs TRBV5-1 and TRBJ2-1; 9 positions agree with TRBD2. Germline CDR1 SGHRS, CDR2 YFSETQ. The CDR3 is 17 amino acids. V was clipped by 6 bases and J by 0 bases; unmatched bases: 10.

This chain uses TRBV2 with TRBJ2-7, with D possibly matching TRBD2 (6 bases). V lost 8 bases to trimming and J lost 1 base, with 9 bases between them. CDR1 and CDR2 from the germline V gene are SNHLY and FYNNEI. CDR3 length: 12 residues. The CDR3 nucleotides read TGTGCCAGCGGGAGGCTATCCTACGAGCAGTACTTC. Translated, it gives CASGRLSYEQYF.

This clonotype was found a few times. CDR3 residues: CASSQEWFTDTYEQYF. The DNA of the CDR3 is TGCGCCAGCAGCCAAGAATGGTTTACGGATACCTACGAGCAGTACTTC. The V call is TRBV4-3, the J call TRBJ2-7; D gene unclear. The CDR3 length is 16 residues. CDR1 is LGHNA, CDR2 YSLEER, per germline. The ends were cut back, 0 bases at V and 2 bases at J, with 14 bases in the middle.

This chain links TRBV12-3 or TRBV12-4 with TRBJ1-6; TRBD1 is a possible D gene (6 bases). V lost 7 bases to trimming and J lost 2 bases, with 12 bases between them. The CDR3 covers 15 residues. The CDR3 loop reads CASTRDTAYNSPLHF. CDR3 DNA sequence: TGTGCCAGCACCCGGGACACTGCCTATAATTCACCCCTCCACTTT.

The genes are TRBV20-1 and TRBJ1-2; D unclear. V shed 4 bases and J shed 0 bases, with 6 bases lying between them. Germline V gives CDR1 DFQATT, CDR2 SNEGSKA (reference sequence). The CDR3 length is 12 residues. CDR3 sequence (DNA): TGCAGTGCTACACAGACTAACTATGGCTACACCTTC. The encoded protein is CSATQTNYGYTF.

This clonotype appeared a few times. CDR3 sequence (DNA): TGTGCCAGCAGCCGCTCCGTATCAGATTACAATGAGCAGTTCTTC. Residues: CASSRSVSDYNEQFF. The chain is built from TRBV3-1 and TRBJ2-1; D gene unclear. Trimming took off 4 bases at V and 4 bases at J, with 14 bases between the two ends. Germline-derived CDR1 and CDR2 are LGHDT and YNNKEL (reference sequence). The CDR3 runs to 15 residues.

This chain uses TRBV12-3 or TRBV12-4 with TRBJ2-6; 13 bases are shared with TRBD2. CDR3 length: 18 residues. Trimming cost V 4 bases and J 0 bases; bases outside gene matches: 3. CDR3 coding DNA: TGTGCCAGCAGTTGGACTAGCGGGAGTTCCTCTGGGGCCAACGTCCTGACTTTC. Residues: CASSWTSGSSSGANVLTF.

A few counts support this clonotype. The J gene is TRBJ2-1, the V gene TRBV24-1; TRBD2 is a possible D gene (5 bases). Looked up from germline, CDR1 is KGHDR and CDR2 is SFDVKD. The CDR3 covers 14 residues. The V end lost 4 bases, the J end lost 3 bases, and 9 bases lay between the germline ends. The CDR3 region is CATSDSGIYNEQFF. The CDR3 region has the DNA TGTGCCACCAGTGACTCCGGGATCTACAATGAGCAGTTCTTC.

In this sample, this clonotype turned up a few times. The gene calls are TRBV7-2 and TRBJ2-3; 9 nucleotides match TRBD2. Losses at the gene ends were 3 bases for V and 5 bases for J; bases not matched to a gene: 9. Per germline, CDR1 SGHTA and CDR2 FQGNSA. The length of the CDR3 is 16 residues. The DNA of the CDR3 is TGTGCCAGCAGCTTCCAGGCGGGAGGGGGGATAGATACGCAGTATTTT. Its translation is CASSFQAGGGIDTQYF. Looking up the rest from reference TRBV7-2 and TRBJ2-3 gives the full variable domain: GAGVSQSPSNKVTEKGKDVELRCDPISGHTALYWYRQSLGQGLEFLIYFQGNSAPDKSGLPSDRFSAERTGGSVSTLTIQRTQQEDSAVYLCASSFQAGGGIDTQYFGPGTRLTVL.

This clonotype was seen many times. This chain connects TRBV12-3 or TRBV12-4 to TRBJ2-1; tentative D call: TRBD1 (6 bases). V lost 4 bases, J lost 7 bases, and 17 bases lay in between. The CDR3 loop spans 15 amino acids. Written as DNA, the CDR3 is TGTGCCAGCAGTTCCCCTTGGACAGATACGAATGAGCAGTTCTTC. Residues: CASSSPWTDTNEQFF.

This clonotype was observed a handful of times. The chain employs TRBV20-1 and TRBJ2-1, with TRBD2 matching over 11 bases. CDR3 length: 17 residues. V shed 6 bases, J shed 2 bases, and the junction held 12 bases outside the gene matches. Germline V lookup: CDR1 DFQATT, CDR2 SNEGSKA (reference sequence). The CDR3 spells CSASGTSGITAYNEQFF. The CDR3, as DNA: TGCAGTGCCAGTGGGACTAGCGGAATCACAGCCTACAATGAGCAGTTCTTC.

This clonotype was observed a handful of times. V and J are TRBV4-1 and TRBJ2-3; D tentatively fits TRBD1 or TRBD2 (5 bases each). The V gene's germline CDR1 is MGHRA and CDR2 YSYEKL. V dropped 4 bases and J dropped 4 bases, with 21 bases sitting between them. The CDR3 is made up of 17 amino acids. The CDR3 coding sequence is TGCGCCAGCAGCCGACTCCCGGGACGGCCAGGTTCAGATACGCAGTATTTT. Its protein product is CASSRLPGRPGSDTQYF.

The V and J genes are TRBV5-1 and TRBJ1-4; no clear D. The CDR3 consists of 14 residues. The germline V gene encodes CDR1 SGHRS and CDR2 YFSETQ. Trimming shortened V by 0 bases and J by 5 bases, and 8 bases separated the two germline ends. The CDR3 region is CASSLAAPNEKLFF. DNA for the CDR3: TGCGCCAGCAGCTTGGCTGCGCCGAATGAAAAACTGTTTTTT. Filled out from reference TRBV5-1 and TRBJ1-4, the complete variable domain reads KAGVTQTPRYLIKTRGQQVTLSCSPISGHRSVSWYQQTPGQGLQFLFEYFSETQRNKGNFPGRFSGRQFSNSRSEMNVSTLELGDSALYLCASSLAAPNEKLFFGSGTQLSVL.

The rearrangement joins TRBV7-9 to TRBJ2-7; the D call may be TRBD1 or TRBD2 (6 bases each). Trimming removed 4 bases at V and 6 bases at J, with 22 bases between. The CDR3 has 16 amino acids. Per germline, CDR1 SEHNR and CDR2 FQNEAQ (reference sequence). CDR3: CASSSSSGGTFLEQYF. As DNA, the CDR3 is TGTGCCAGCAGCTCAAGTTCTGGAGGGACATTCCTCGAGCAGTACTTC. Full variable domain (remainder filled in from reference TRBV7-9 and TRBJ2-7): DTGVSQNPRHKITKRGQNVTFRCDPISEHNRLYWYRQTLGQGPEFLTYFQNEAQLEKSRLLSDRFSAERPKGSFSTLEIQRTEQGDSAMYLCASSSSSGGTFLEQYFGPGTRLTVT.

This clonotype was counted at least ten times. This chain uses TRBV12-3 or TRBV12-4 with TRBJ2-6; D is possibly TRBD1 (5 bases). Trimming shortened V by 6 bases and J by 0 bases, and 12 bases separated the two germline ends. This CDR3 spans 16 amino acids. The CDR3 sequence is CASSLGVLSGANVLTF. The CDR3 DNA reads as TGTGCCAGCAGCCTAGGGGTCCTCTCTGGGGCCAACGTCCTGACTTTC.

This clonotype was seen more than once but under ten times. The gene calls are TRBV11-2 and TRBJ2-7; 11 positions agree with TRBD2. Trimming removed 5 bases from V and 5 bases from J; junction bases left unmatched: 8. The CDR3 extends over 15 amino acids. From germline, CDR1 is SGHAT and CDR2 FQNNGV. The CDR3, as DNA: TGTGCCAGCAGCCTTAGCGGGAGGGCCATCAACGAGCAGTACTTC. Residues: CASSLSGRAINEQYF.

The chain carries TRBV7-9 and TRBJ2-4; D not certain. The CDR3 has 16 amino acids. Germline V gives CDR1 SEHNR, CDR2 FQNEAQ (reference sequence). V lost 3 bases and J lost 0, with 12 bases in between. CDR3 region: CASSLGTASAKNIQYF. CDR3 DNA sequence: TGTGCCAGCAGCTTGGGCACAGCCTCAGCCAAAAACATTCAGTACTTC.

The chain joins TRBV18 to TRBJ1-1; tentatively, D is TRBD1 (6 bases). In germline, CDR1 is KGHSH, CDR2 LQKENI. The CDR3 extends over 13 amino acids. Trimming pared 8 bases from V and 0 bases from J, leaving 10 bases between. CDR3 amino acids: CASRGQLNTEAFF. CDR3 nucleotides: TGTGCCAGCCGAGGACAGTTGAACACTGAAGCTTTCTTT.

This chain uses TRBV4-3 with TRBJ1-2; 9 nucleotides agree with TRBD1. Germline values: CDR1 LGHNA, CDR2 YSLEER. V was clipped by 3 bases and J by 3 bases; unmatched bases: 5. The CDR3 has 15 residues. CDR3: CASSQGTGFDYGYTF. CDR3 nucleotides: TGCGCCAGCAGCCAGGGGACAGGGTTTGACTATGGCTACACCTTC.

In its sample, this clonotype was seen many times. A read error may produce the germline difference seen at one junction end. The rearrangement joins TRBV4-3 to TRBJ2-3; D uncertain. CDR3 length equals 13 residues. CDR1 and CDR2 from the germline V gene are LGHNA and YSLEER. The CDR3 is CASSQDPRDTQYF. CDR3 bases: TGTGCCAGCAGCCAAGATCCCCGGGATACGCAGTATTTT.

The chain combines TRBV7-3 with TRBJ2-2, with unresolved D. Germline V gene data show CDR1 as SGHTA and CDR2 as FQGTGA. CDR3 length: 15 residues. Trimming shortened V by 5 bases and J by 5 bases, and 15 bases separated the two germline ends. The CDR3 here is CASSHSSASTGELFF. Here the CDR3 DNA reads TGTGCCAGCAGCCATTCGTCTGCCAGTACCGGGGAGCTGTTTTTT.

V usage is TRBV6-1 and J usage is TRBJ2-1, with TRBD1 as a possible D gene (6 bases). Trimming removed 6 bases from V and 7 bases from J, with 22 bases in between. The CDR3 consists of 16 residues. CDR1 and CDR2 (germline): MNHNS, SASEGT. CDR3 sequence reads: CASSFIQGVGKNEQFF. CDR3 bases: TGTGCCAGCAGCTTTATACAGGGCGTGGGGAAAAATGAGCAGTTCTTC.

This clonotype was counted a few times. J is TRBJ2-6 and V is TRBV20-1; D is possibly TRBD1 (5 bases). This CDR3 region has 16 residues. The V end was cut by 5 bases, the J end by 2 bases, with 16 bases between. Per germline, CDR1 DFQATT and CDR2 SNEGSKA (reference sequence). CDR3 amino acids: CSALQDAIAGANVLTF. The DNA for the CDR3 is TGCAGTGCTCTACAGGACGCGATAGCTGGGGCCAACGTCCTGACTTTC.

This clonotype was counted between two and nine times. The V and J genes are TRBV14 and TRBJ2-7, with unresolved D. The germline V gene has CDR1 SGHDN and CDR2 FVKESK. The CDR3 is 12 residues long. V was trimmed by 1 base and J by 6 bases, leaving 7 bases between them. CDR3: CASSQGRLEQYF. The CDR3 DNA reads TGTGCCAGCAGCCAAGGTAGACTCGAGCAGTACTTC.

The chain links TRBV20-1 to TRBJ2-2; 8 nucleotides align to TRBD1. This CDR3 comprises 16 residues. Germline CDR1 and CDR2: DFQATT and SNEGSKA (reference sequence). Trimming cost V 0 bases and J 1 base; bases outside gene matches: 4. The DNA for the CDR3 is TGCAGTGCTAGAGATGAAGGGACAGGGAACACCGGGGAGCTGTTTTTT. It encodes CSARDEGTGNTGELFF.

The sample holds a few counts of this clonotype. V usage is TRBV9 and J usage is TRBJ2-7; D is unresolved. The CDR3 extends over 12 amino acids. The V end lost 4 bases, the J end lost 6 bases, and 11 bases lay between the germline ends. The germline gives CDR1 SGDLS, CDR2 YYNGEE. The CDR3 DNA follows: TGTGCCAGCAGCTCTCCGTCGGGCGAGCAGTACTTC. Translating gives CASSSPSGEQYF.